What follows are 25 T cell receptor beta chains derived from one specimen sequenced in a study of Graves' ophthalmopathy and Graves' hyperthyroidism. The authors amplified TCR beta CDR3 regions from RNA transcripts. HTBI primers were employed in first-round RT-PCR, then a second-round multiplex PCR followed. A single record per CDR3 protein comes from TCRdb applying MiXCR to the multiplex PCR reads. The repertoire consists of some 350,000 distinct CDR3 sequences, with roughly 15% occurring once and the leading ten covering roughly 2.6%. Sequenced: peripheral blood. Receptors were obtained from an adult woman with stable Graves' hyperthyroidism.

This clonotype was picked up many times. The chain recombines TRBV2 with TRBJ1-3; 9 nucleotides line up with TRBD1. The germline V gene has CDR1 SNHLY and CDR2 FYNNEI. V dropped 5 bases and J dropped 2; count of bases not matched to a gene: 7. The CDR3 runs to 16 residues. The CDR3 nucleotides are TGTGCCAGCAGTAATACCTGGGACAGGGCTGGAAACACCATATATTTT. Residues: CASSNTWDRAGNTIYF.

This clonotype was found many times. The chain carries TRBV25-1 and TRBJ1-1; TRBD1 is a possible D gene (5 bases). The germline CDR1 and CDR2 sequences are MGHDK and SYGVNS. Trimming stripped 8 bases from V and 2 bases from J, with 12 bases between. The CDR3 is made up of 13 amino acids. CDR3 coding DNA: TGTGCCAGCCGGTGGGGGGTTAACACTGAAGCTTTCTTT. Its protein product is CASRWGVNTEAFF. The whole variable domain, remainder taken from reference TRBV25-1 and TRBJ1-1, is EADIYQTPRYLVIGTGKKITLECSQTMGHDKMYWYQQDPGMELHLIHYSYGVNSTEKGDLSSESTVSRIRTEHFPLTLESARPSHTSQYLCASRWGVNTEAFFGQGTRLTVV.

This clonotype was seen more than once but under ten times. This may be a read error: a much more frequent sequence differs by one nucleotide. The gene calls are TRBV12-3 or TRBV12-4 and TRBJ1-2, with no clear D. The CDR3 loop spans 12 amino acids. The CDR3 nucleotides are TGTGCCTGCAGTTTCAGAAGCGGAGGCTACACCTTC. This codes for CACSFRSGGYTF.

The sample holds many counts of this clonotype. CDR3 DNA sequence: TGCAGTGCTAGAGAGCCCAGGGCCTTAGAGCAGTACTTC. Protein product: CSAREPRALEQYF. V and J are TRBV20-1 and TRBJ2-7; D is possibly TRBD1 (5 bases). This CDR3 has 13 residues. Trimming shortened V by 0 bases and J by 7 bases, and 13 bases separated the two germline ends. Germline CDR1 reads DFQATT; CDR2 reads SNEGSKA (reference sequence).

Ten or more counts support this clonotype. The V and J genes are TRBV28 and TRBJ1-1; D gene ambiguous. Germline V gives CDR1 MDHEN, CDR2 SYDVKM. With 6 bases removed from V and 0 bases from J, the gap between germline ends came to 11 bases. The CDR3 loop spans 14 amino acids. CDR3 residues: CASRGYRLNTEAFF. CDR3 DNA: TGTGCCAGCAGGGGCTACAGATTGAACACTGAAGCTTTCTTT.

This clonotype was detected only a few times. This chain joins TRBV28 and TRBJ1-2, with D maybe TRBD1 (5 bases). The CDR3 is 13 amino acids. Germline V gives CDR1 MDHEN, CDR2 SYDVKM. The V and J ends lost 11 bases and 5 bases respectively, with 18 bases between them. In nucleotides, the CDR3 is TGTGCCGGGGGTGGAGAGGCATTATATGGCTACACCTTC. Amino acid sequence: CAGGGEALYGYTF.

This clonotype was counted many times. The J gene is TRBJ2-2, the V gene TRBV30; D possibly corresponds to TRBD2 (6 bases). The germline V gene has CDR1 GTSNPN and CDR2 SVGIG (reference sequence). V lost 5 bases to trimming and J lost 3 bases, with 13 bases between them. The CDR3 has 14 amino acids. CDR3 in amino acids: CAWASGTYTGELFF. CDR3 coding DNA: TGTGCCTGGGCCTCCGGGACTTACACCGGGGAGCTGTTTTTT.

This clonotype was recorded many times. The V and J genes are TRBV2 and TRBJ1-1; D not certain. Germline V lookup: CDR1 SNHLY, CDR2 FYNNEI. Trimming took off 6 bases at V and 8 bases at J, with 13 bases between the two ends. CDR3 length: 12 residues. The CDR3: CASSPQLVEAFF. As DNA, the CDR3 is TGTGCCAGCAGCCCTCAGTTAGTCGAAGCTTTCTTT.

This chain connects TRBV27 to TRBJ2-7; 10 bases agree with TRBD1. Germline CDR1 reads MNHEY; CDR2 reads SMNVEV (reference sequence). The J segment lost 5 bases and the V segment lost 6 bases, leaving 4 bases of the junction unmatched. This CDR3 comprises 13 residues. The chain's CDR3 is CASRWTGGNEQYF. Written as DNA, the CDR3 is TGTGCCAGCAGATGGACAGGGGGGAACGAGCAGTACTTC.

There are a few counts of this clonotype. The chain recombines TRBV20-1 with TRBJ2-4; 7 bases agree with TRBD2. CDR3 size: 14 residues. J gave up 2 bases and V 6 bases, and 7 bases lay outside the gene matches. Germline CDR1 reads DFQATT; CDR2 reads SNEGSKA (reference sequence). The CDR3 loop is CSAKTGGPKNIQYF. The CDR3, as DNA: TGCAGTGCAAAAACGGGAGGTCCCAAAAACATTCAGTACTTC.

The gene calls are TRBV6-1 and TRBJ1-2; D not certain. The CDR3 is 16 amino acids. Germline CDR1 MNHNS, CDR2 SASEGT. Trimming removed 0 bases from V and 4 bases from J, with 15 bases in between. CDR3 in amino acids: CASSEATLVARYGYTF. CDR3 coding DNA: TGTGCCAGCAGTGAAGCGACTTTAGTGGCGCGCTATGGCTACACCTTC.

This clonotype was recorded at least ten times. A much larger clone sits a single nucleotide away, making a read error possible. This chain joins TRBV6-1 and TRBJ2-7; D may match TRBD1 or TRBD2 (5 bases each). Germline lookup yields CDR1 MNHNS and CDR2 SASEGT. This CDR3 is built from 13 residues. The germline V and J ends were trimmed by 1 base and 8 bases, with 12 bases remaining between them. CDR3 sequence (DNA): TGTGCCAGCAGTGAAGGGGGACCGTACAAGCAGTACTTC. It translates to CASSEGGPYKQYF.

The chain employs TRBV18 and TRBJ1-1, with TRBD1 matching 7 bases. This CDR3 has 15 residues. Germline CDR1 reads KGHSH; CDR2 reads LQKENI. Trimming at V came to 5 bases and at J to 5 bases, leaving 11 bases not matched to a gene. CDR3 in DNA: TGTGCCAGCTCAAAAACAGGGGAAGGAAGTACTGAAGCTTTCTTT. It codes for CASSKTGEGSTEAFF.

The V call is TRBV2, the J call TRBJ2-2, with D hard to call. The CDR3 loop spans 11 amino acids. Germline values: CDR1 SNHLY, CDR2 FYNNEI. V was clipped by 9 bases and J by 7 bases, with 9 bases between them. DNA for the CDR3: TGTGCCAGTACGGTGGTCGGGGAGCTGTTTTTT. Amino acid sequence: CASTVVGELFF.

In its sample, this clonotype was seen many times. V is TRBV20-1 and J is TRBJ2-7, with 10 bases lining up with TRBD2. Germline assignment: CDR1 DFQATT and CDR2 SNEGSKA (reference sequence). The CDR3 consists of 15 residues. Unmatched junction bases numbered 5, after V lost 3 bases and J lost 0 bases. Here the CDR3 reads CSASTAGGISYEQYF. CDR3 in DNA: TGCAGTGCTAGTACAGCGGGAGGGATCTCCTACGAGCAGTACTTC.

This chain connects TRBV6-2 or TRBV6-3 to TRBJ1-2; D perhaps matches TRBD1 (6 bases). V was shortened by 6 bases and J by 5 bases, with 22 bases between the two germline ends. This CDR3 has 16 residues. Germline loops: CDR1 MNHEY, CDR2 SVGEGT. The CDR3 is CASRTIRTDRLYGYTF. DNA for the CDR3: TGTGCCAGCAGGACTATAAGGACAGATCGTCTTTATGGCTACACCTTC.

The chain has TRBV6-5 and TRBJ1-2, with TRBD1 as a possible D gene (5 bases). Trimming took 6 bases from V and 8 from J, leaving 13 bases between them. Per the germline V gene, CDR1 is MNHEY and CDR2 is SVGAGI. The CDR3 runs to 12 residues. The DNA of the CDR3 is TGTGCCAGCAGCTTACCCGGGGGGGGCTACACCTTC. This gives the protein CASSLPGGGYTF.

The chain links TRBV3-1 to TRBJ1-2; the D gene is possibly TRBD1 (5 bases). CDR1 is LGHDT, CDR2 YNNKEL, per germline (reference sequence). The CDR3 is 14 residues long. Trimming stripped 5 bases from V and 6 bases from J, with 16 bases between. The CDR3 bases are TGTGCCAGCAGCTCCTGGGGCCTGGGTGATGGCTACACCTTC. Protein sequence: CASSSWGLGDGYTF.

In its sample, this clonotype was seen many times. The genes are TRBV10-3 and TRBJ2-7, with 9 bases that match TRBD1. Germline CDR1 ENHRY, CDR2 SYGVKD. The V and J ends lost 8 bases and 4 bases, in that order; junction bases with no gene match: 6. The length of the CDR3 is 13 residues. CDR3 DNA sequence: TGTGCCATCGTACAGGGGGCTGGGTACGAGCAGTACTTC. This gives the protein CAIVQGAGYEQYF.

Many counts were recorded for this clonotype. The V gene is TRBV6-4, the J gene TRBJ2-6; weak D call: TRBD2 (7 bases). The germline CDR1 and CDR2 sequences are MRHNA and SNTAGT. This CDR3 contains 17 residues. Trimming left V 7 bases short and J 1 base short, with 17 bases between. This chain's CDR3 is CASMGGARGSGANVLTF. Written as DNA, the CDR3 is TGTGCCAGCATGGGGGGGGCCCGAGGGTCTGGGGCCAACGTCCTGACTTTC.

This clonotype has at least ten counts. The chain joins TRBV6-2 or TRBV6-3 to TRBJ2-2; D is unresolved. The germline V and J ends were trimmed by 0 bases and 6 bases, with 14 bases remaining between them. CDR1 MNHEY and CDR2 SVGEGT come from the germline V gene. CDR3 size: 16 residues. The DNA for the CDR3 is TGTGCCAGCAGTTACTCCATCGGACGGGTCCCCGGGGAGCTGTTTTTT. Encoded protein: CASSYSIGRVPGELFF.

This chain joins TRBV11-1 and TRBJ1-1; D is unclear. The CDR3 runs to 16 residues. The V gene lost 6 bases and the J gene lost 0 bases, with 17 bases spanning the gap. CDR1 SGHAT and CDR2 FQDESV come from the germline V gene (reference sequence). CDR3 sequence: CASRVGRRNLNTEAFF. The CDR3 DNA sequence: TGTGCCAGCAGGGTTGGGCGCCGAAACTTGAACACTGAAGCTTTCTTT.

In this sample, this clonotype turned up a few times. This chain joins TRBV11-1 and TRBJ2-7; the match to TRBD2 covers 9 bases. Germline V gene lookup returns CDR1 SGHAT and CDR2 FQDESV (reference sequence). Unmatched junction bases numbered 22, after V lost 5 bases and J lost 5 bases. The CDR3 consists of 19 residues. In DNA form, the CDR3 reads TGTGCCAGCAGCCCGGATCGCCCCGACTCTAGCGGGACTGGCCACGAGCAGTACTTC. This gives the protein CASSPDRPDSSGTGHEQYF. The entire variable domain, with the rest obtained from reference TRBV11-1 and TRBJ2-7, is as follows: EAEVAQSPRYKITEKSQAVAFWCDPISGHATLYWYRQILGQGPELLVQFQDESVVDDSQLPKDRFSAERLKGVDSTLKIQPAELGDSAMYLCASSPDRPDSSGTGHEQYFGPGTRLTVT.

The genes are TRBV5-1 and TRBJ2-6; TRBD1 agrees at 9 bases. V lost 2 bases, J lost 2 bases, and 11 bases stayed unmatched. Germline CDR1 reads SGHRS; CDR2 reads YFSETQ. This CDR3 comprises 19 residues. The CDR3 loop is CASSFWGQGLETGANVLTF. DNA for the CDR3: TGCGCCAGCAGCTTTTGGGGACAGGGCTTAGAAACTGGGGCCAACGTCCTGACTTTC. Full variable domain (remainder filled in from reference TRBV5-1 and TRBJ2-6): KAGVTQTPRYLIKTRGQQVTLSCSPISGHRSVSWYQQTPGQGLQFLFEYFSETQRNKGNFPGRFSGRQFSNSRSEMNVSTLELGDSALYLCASSFWGQGLETGANVLTFGAGSRLTVL.

This clonotype was detected ten times or more. The chain recombines TRBV29-1 with TRBJ2-7; 8 bases fit TRBD1. Germline trimming cut 1 base from V and 10 bases from J; bases unmatched to any gene: 9. Germline CDR1 reads SQVTM; CDR2 reads ANQGSEA. This CDR3 region has 13 residues. CDR3 nucleotides: TGCAGCGTTGAAGTAGGAGACAGGGGACGCCAGTACTTC. Its protein is CSVEVGDRGRQYF.